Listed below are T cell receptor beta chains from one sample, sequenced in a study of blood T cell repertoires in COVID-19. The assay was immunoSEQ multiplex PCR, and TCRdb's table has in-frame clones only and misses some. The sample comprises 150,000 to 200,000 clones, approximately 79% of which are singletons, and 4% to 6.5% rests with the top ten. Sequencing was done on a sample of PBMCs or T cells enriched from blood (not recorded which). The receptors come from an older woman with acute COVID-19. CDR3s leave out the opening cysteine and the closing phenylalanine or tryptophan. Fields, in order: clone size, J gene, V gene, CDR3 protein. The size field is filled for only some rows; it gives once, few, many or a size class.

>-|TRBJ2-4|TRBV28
ASSFPTGAKNIQY
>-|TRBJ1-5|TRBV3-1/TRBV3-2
ASSPRQGTRQPQH
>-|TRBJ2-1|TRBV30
AWSVLAAEYNEQF
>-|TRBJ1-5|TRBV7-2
ASSLEETGPQH
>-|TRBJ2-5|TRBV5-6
ASSFRETQY
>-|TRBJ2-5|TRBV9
ASSRVGSGGQETQY
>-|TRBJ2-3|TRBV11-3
ASSPWTGDSTDTQY
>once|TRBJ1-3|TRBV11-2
ASSLPAGQGNTIY
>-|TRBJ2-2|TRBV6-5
ASSYLAGELF
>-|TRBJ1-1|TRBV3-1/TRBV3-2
ASSPPRGGKAF
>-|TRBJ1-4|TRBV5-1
ASSLVAGGNEKLF
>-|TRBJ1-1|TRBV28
ALSRGGNTEAF
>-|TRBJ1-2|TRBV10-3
AISDAQGDYGYT
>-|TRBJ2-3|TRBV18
ASSPPGFPGTGDTQY
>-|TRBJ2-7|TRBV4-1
ASRRPGQSKKALGEQY
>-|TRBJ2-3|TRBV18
ASSPSADTQY
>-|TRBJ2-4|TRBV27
ASSRDIGSLIQY
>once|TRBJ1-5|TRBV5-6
ASSSGVNQPQH
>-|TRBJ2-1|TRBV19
ASSIIRRTSERERYNEQF
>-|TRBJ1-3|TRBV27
ASSSGIITGNTIY
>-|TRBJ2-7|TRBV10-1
ASSRIKGYEQY
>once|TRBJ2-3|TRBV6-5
ASMTGAGGLDTQY
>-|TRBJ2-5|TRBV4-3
ASSQTRGRGETQY
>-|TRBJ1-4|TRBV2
ASSSSGGSNEKLF
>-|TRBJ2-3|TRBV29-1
SVGGVTDTQY
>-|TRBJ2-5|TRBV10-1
ASSSGDPWNGQETQY
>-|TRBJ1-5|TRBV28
ASRPIQGARDQPQH
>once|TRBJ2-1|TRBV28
ASSPPVDNEQF